The clone carrying this TCR beta chain was recorded a few times. Its target is not known. Through a sample-barcoded 5' primer and a J-beta primer mix, a second PCR was run for about 7 to 12 cycles. MiXCR was run by TCRdb on the 5' RACE reads, yielding one entry per CDR3 protein. The sample has approximately 1,700,000 distinct CDR3 sequences, 39% seen once. Each sample yielded at least 6 million isolated PBMCs. This CDR3 spans 20 amino acids. Germline lookup yields CDR1 SGHTA and CDR2 FQGTGA. V lost 1 base and J lost 0; bases outside the gene matches: 16. This sample is drawn from a study of blood T cells in healthy people across ages. Study-wide results and caveats: With naive T cell percentage, TCR beta diversity showed a strong correlation.

The TCR was taken from a human donor in good health. The gene calls are TRBV7-3 and TRBJ1-2; TRBD1 matches 8 bases. The sequencing sample was made of blood. The CDR3 protein is CASSLNLGRGLLTTNYGYTF. CDR3 bases: TGTGCCAGCAGCTTAAACCTCGGCAGGGGGCTGTTGACTACTAACTATGGCTACACCTTC.